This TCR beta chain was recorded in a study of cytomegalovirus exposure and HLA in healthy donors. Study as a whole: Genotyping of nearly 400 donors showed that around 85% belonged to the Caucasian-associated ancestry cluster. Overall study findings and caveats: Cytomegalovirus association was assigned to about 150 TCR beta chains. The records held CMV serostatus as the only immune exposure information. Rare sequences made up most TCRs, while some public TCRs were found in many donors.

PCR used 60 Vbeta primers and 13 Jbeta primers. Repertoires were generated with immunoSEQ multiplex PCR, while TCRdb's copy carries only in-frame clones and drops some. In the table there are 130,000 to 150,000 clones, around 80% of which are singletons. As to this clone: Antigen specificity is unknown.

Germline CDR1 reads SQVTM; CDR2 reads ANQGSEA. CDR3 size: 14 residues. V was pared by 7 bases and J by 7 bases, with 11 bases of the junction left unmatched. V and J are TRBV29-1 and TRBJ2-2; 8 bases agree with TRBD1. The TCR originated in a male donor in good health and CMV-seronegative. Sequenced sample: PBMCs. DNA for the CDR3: TGCAGCGCGGTGGGCAGGGGGCCGGGCGGGGAGCTGTTTTTT. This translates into CSAVGRGPGGELFF.